The 19 T cell receptor beta chains below all came from one sample that was sequenced in a study of shared clonotypes between healthy human individuals. Repertoires were generated with immunoSEQ multiplex PCR, while TCRdb's copy carries only in-frame clones and drops some. This sample has 2 million to 2.5 million clones; roughly 95% occur once, and the top ten carry roughly 0.13%. The sequenced sample was naive CD4+ T cells sorted from blood. Documented subset: CD45RA+ positively selected. The receptor set was obtained from a man between 18 and 29 years old in good health.

The CDR3 sequence: CASSDSGVGSPLHF. The CDR3 bases are TGTGCCAGCAGTGACTCCGGGGTCGGTTCACCCCTCCACTTT. The V call is TRBV6-4, the J call TRBJ1-6; no reliable D call. CDR1 and CDR2 from the germline V gene are MRHNA and SNTAGT. Trimming pared 0 bases from V and 9 bases from J, leaving 9 bases between. This CDR3 spans 14 amino acids.

The chain recombines TRBV6-1 with TRBJ1-1, with unresolved D. V was shortened by 0 bases and J by 1 base, with 9 bases between the two germline ends. The CDR3 is 15 residues long. CDR1 is MNHNS and CDR2 is SASEGT in the germline V gene. This CDR3 reads CASSEASSRNTEAFF. In DNA, the CDR3 is TGTGCCAGCAGTGAAGCCTCTTCCAGGAACACTGAAGCTTTCTTT.

The V gene is TRBV6-7, the J gene TRBJ1-5; tentative D call: TRBD1 (5 bases). TRBV6-7 is an ORF; its function is uncertain. V was pared by 0 bases and J by 1 base, with 10 bases between. The CDR3 runs to 16 residues. The CDR3 DNA reads TGTGCCAGCAGTTACTCGGTAGGGGAAAGCAATCAGCCCCAGCATTTT. Its translation: CASSYSVGESNQPQHF.

This sequence joins TRBV6-6 and TRBJ1-5; TRBD1 is a possible D gene (6 bases). Trimming removed 7 bases at V and 0 bases at J, with 13 bases between. This CDR3 is built from 15 residues. Germline loops: CDR1 MNHNY, CDR2 SVGAGI (reference sequence). In nucleotides, the CDR3 is TGTGCCAGCACCCAGGGACAATTTAGCAATCAGCCCCAGCATTTT. This sequence encodes CASTQGQFSNQPQHF.

The chain has TRBV2 and TRBJ1-4, with D tentatively TRBD1 (5 bases). The CDR3 covers 12 residues. CDR1 and CDR2 (germline): SNHLY, FYNNEI. The V and J ends lost 7 bases and 8 bases respectively, with 11 bases between them. The CDR3 is CASTFPGEKLFF. The CDR3 DNA sequence: TGTGCCAGCACTTTTCCAGGGGAAAAACTGTTTTTT.

The rearrangement joins TRBV5-1 to TRBJ2-5, with a tentative D call TRBD1 (6 bases). V lost 5 bases and J lost 2, with 10 bases in between. CDR1 SGHRS and CDR2 YFSETQ come from the germline V gene. The CDR3 runs to 13 residues. CDR3 in DNA: TGCGCCAGCAGGGGGGCAGGGCAAGAGACCCAGTACTTC. It encodes CASRGAGQETQYF.

The CDR3 loop is CASSQGAGLFEAFF. The CDR3 DNA is TGTGCCAGCAGCCAAGGGGCAGGACTGTTTGAAGCTTTCTTT. V is TRBV14 and J is TRBJ1-1; no reliable D call. V was clipped by 1 base and J by 7 bases, with 13 bases between them. CDR3 length: 14 residues. Germline CDR1 is SGHDN and CDR2 is FVKESK.

CDR3 region: CAWKGSGRAYNEQFF. CDR3 sequence (DNA): TGTGCCTGGAAGGGGAGCGGGAGAGCCTACAATGAGCAGTTCTTC. The chain combines TRBV30 with TRBJ2-1; the match to TRBD2 covers 8 bases. The CDR3 is 15 residues long. Germline V gives CDR1 GTSNPN, CDR2 SVGIG (reference sequence). V lost 4 bases, J lost 2 bases, and 7 bases stayed unmatched.

This chain uses TRBV9 with TRBJ2-2, with 12 bases lining up with TRBD1. This CDR3 is built from 18 residues. In germline, CDR1 is SGDLS, CDR2 YYNGEE. After removal of 1 base from V and 6 bases from J, the junction contained 10 bases not matched to a gene. The CDR3 bases are TGTGCCAGCAGCGTACGGGGACAGGGGGCCCGATTGTCCGGGGAGCTGTTTTTT. Amino acids: CASSVRGQGARLSGELFF.

The rearrangement links TRBV2 to TRBJ1-6; possible D gene TRBD1, 5 bases. V was clipped by 6 bases and J by 13 bases, with 19 bases between them. Germline V gene lookup returns CDR1 SNHLY and CDR2 FYNNEI. This CDR3 region has 14 residues. CDR3 nucleotide sequence: TGTGCCAGCAGCCCGGTCCAGGGAGTATCCCCCCTCCACTTT. It codes for CASSPVQGVSPLHF.

This sequence joins TRBV6-6 and TRBJ1-1, with D possibly being TRBD1 (6 bases). Trimming left V 1 base short and J 4 bases short, with 16 bases between. This CDR3 region has 16 residues. The germline V gene has CDR1 MNHNY and CDR2 SVGAGI (reference sequence). CDR3 sequence: CASSYFGGEVGTEAFF. As DNA, the CDR3 is TGTGCCAGCAGTTACTTTGGGGGCGAGGTTGGCACTGAAGCTTTCTTT.

The CDR3 spells CATSRDINLDTQYF. CDR3 nucleotide sequence: TGTGCCACCAGCAGAGATATAAATCTTGATACGCAGTATTTT. The chain combines TRBV15 with TRBJ2-3; D unresolved. Trimming left V 0 bases short and J 6 bases short, with 10 bases between. CDR3 length equals 14 residues. From germline, CDR1 is LNHNV and CDR2 YYDKDF (reference sequence).

The genes are TRBV18 and TRBJ1-5; 8 positions agree with TRBD1. Per the germline V gene, CDR1 is KGHSH and CDR2 is LQKENI. This CDR3 has 13 amino acids. With 5 bases clipped from V and 6 bases from J, the junction kept 3 bases outside the gene matches. This CDR3 reads CASSYDRGQPQHF. For the CDR3, the DNA is TGTGCCAGCTCATACGACAGGGGTCAGCCCCAGCATTTT.

This clone was observed a single time. The sample has other DNA sequences that encode this CDR3 too. The genes are TRBV18 and TRBJ2-7; D may be TRBD1 (5 bases). V shed 2 bases and J shed 3 bases, with 8 bases lying between them. The CDR3 is made up of 13 amino acids. In germline, CDR1 is KGHSH, CDR2 LQKENI. CDR3 DNA: TGTGCCAGCTCACCAGCTCAGGGCTACGAGCAGTACTTC. It translates to CASSPAQGYEQYF.

The chain carries TRBV7-4 and TRBJ2-2; tentatively, D is TRBD2 (6 bases). In germline, CDR1 is SGHVT, CDR2 SQSDAQ. The germline V and J ends were trimmed by 3 bases and 6 bases, with 23 bases remaining between them. The CDR3 loop spans 18 amino acids. The CDR3 loop reads CASSFRRSASVFSGELFF. DNA of the CDR3: TGTGCCAGCAGCTTTAGGCGGTCGGCTAGCGTCTTTTCCGGGGAGCTGTTTTTT.

The chain links TRBV27 to TRBJ1-3, with unresolved D. This CDR3 is 14 amino acids long. Germline CDR1 and CDR2: MNHEY and SMNVEV (reference sequence). Trimming took 4 bases from V and 0 from J, leaving 7 bases between them. The CDR3 reads CASSSLGSGNTIYF. DNA for the CDR3: TGTGCCAGCAGTTCACTGGGCTCTGGAAACACCATATATTTT.

The chain carries TRBV2 and TRBJ2-7; D might be TRBD1 (5 bases). The germline V gene encodes CDR1 SNHLY and CDR2 FYNNEI. This CDR3 region has 15 residues. With 6 bases removed from V and 0 bases from J, the gap between germline ends came to 15 bases. CDR3 protein: CASRPGHLSSYEQYF. In DNA form, the CDR3 reads TGTGCCAGCAGACCTGGACACCTATCCTCCTACGAGCAGTACTTC.

The chain carries TRBV29-1 and TRBJ1-4; D gene uncertain. V was trimmed by 7 bases and J by 0 bases, leaving 9 bases between them. Germline V gene data show CDR1 as SQVTM and CDR2 as ANQGSEA. This CDR3 has 13 residues. This chain's CDR3 is CSAHFATNEKLFF. CDR3 bases: TGCAGCGCTCATTTTGCAACTAATGAAAAACTGTTTTTT.

CDR3 region: CASSYSPQLTDTQYF. The CDR3 bases are TGTGCCAGCAGTTACTCCCCACAGCTCACAGATACGCAGTATTTT. The chain carries TRBV6-6 and TRBJ2-3; D is unresolved. Per germline, CDR1 MNHNY and CDR2 SVGAGI (reference sequence). Trimming cost V 0 bases and J 2 bases, with 9 bases left between them. The CDR3 spans 15 residues.